One and the same sample provided the 2 T cell receptor beta chains below, sequenced in a study of blood T cells in healthy people across ages. Together with a sample-barcoded 5' primer, a J-beta primer mix was included in a second PCR lasting about 6 to 12 cycles. Using its own MiXCR run on the 5' RACE reads, TCRdb lists one record per CDR3 protein. The sample has just over 800,000 distinct CDR3 sequences, less than 80% seen once. The specimen sequenced was blood. The receptor source for this set is a man aged 25 to 45 in good health.

The chain couples TRBV20-1 to TRBJ2-3; D may be TRBD2 (6 bases). This CDR3 region has 14 residues. CDR1 and CDR2 (germline): DFQATT, SNEGSKA (reference sequence). The V and J ends lost 3 bases and 3 bases respectively, with 13 bases between them. As DNA, the CDR3 is TGCAGTGCTAGTCGCGGGGCGCCGACAGATACGCAGTATTTT. This sequence encodes CSASRGAPTDTQYF.

This rearrangement joins TRBV20-1 to TRBJ2-1; 8 bases map to TRBD2. The ends lost 4 bases at V and 4 bases at J; junction bases unmatched: 12. The CDR3 has 16 residues. Germline values: CDR1 DFQATT, CDR2 SNEGSKA (reference sequence). CDR3 region: CSATRGGGGTYNEQFF. CDR3 nucleotides: TGCAGTGCTACCCGGGGGGGCGGCGGGACTTACAATGAGCAGTTCTTC.